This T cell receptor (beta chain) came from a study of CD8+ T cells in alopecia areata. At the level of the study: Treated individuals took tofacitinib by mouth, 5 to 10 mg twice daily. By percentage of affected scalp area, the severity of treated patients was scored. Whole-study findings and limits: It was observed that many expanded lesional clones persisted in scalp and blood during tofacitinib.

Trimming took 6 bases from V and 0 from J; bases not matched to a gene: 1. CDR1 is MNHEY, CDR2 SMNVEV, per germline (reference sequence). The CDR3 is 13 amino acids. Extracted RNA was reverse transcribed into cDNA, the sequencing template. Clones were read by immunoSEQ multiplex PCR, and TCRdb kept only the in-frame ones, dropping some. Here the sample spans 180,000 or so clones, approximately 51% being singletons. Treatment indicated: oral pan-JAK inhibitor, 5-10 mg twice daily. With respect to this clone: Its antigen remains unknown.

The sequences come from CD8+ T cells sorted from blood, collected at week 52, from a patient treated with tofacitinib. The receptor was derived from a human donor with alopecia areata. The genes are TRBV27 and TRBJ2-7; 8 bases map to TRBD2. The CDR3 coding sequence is TGTGCCAGCAGCGGGGGGGCCTCCTACGAGCAGTACTTC. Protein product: CASSGGASYEQYF.